The rows below give T cell receptor beta chains drawn from one sample of a study of blood T cell repertoires in COVID-19. Profiling relied on immunoSEQ multiplex PCR, and the TCRdb table lists in-frame clones only, not all of them. The sample includes about 270,000 clones, roughly 79% seen only once; the top ten take less than 3%. What was sequenced was peripheral blood. The receptors here all came from a woman in her sixties with active or convalescent COVID-19. The CDR3 runs from the conserved cysteine through the conserved F or W. Fields, in order: clone size, V gene, J gene, D gene, CDR3 protein, CDR3 DNA. D genes are given only for firm matches. Size values are once, few and many counts, or a class for expanded clones, and some rows have none.

-,TRBV7-2,TRBJ1-2,TRBD1,CASSLSRGLYGYTF,TGTGCCAGCAGCTTATCTAGGGGGCTCTATGGCTACACCTTC
once,TRBV3-1/TRBV3-2,TRBJ1-1,-,CASSQIGGYAEAFF,TGTGCCAGCAGCCAAATAGGAGGCTATGCTGAAGCTTTCTTT
once,TRBV15,TRBJ1-5,TRBD1,CATSRPTGEWGQPQHF,TGTGCCACCAGCAGACCGACAGGGGAATGGGGTCAGCCCCAGCATTTT
-,TRBV18,TRBJ2-2,-,CASSKQFDWTGELFF,TGTGCCAGCTCCAAGCAATTCGATTGGACCGGGGAGCTGTTTTTT
-,TRBV19,TRBJ1-4,-,CASTERGTNEKLFF,TGTGCCAGTACCGAAAGGGGTACTAATGAAAAACTGTTTTTT
-,TRBV7-8,TRBJ2-1,-,CASSTGSSYNEQFF,TGTGCCTCCTCTACGGGTAGCTCCTACAATGAGCAGTTCTTC
-,TRBV2,TRBJ1-1,TRBD1,CASRHPGQRSTEAFF,TGTGCCAGCAGGCACCCGGGACAGAGAAGTACTGAAGCTTTCTTT
-,TRBV7-3,TRBJ1-1,-,CASSPTGLRTEAFF,TGTGCCAGCAGCCCAACAGGGTTGCGCACTGAAGCTTTCTTT
-,TRBV18,TRBJ2-1,TRBD2,CASSPIAGGNEQFF,TGTGCCAGCTCACCGATTGCGGGAGGCAATGAGCAGTTCTTC
-,TRBV4-1,TRBJ1-2,TRBD1,CASSQAPGQGGYGYTF,TGCGCCAGCAGCCAAGCCCCCGGACAGGGAGGGTATGGCTACACCTTC
-,TRBV24-1,TRBJ2-3,-,CATSDGSGSTDTQYF,TGTGCCACCAGTGATGGATCAGGGAGCACAGATACGCAGTATTTT
-,TRBV6-5,TRBJ1-2,-,CASSREVNYGYTF,TGTGCCAGCAGCAGGGAAGTTAACTATGGCTACACCTTC
-,TRBV5-4,TRBJ1-1,TRBD1,CASSAPGTGTNMNTEAFF,TGTGCCAGCAGCGCACCAGGGACAGGGACAAACATGAACACTGAAGCTTTCTTT
once,TRBV21-1,TRBJ1-6,-,CASSGDISYNSPLHF,TGTGCCAGCAGCGGGGACATCTCCTATAATTCACCCCTCCACTTT
once,TRBV2,TRBJ2-1,-,CASRAGWSYNEQFF,TGTGCCAGCAGGGCAGGGTGGTCCTACAATGAGCAGTTCTTC
-,TRBV29-1,TRBJ1-3,-,CSVERSPGNTIYF,TGCAGCGTGGAGAGGAGCCCTGGAAACACCATATATTTT
-,TRBV6-2/TRBV6-3,TRBJ2-5,TRBD2,CASSYGSSGGGQETQYF,TGTGCCAGCAGTTACGGGTCTAGCGGGGGCGGGCAAGAGACCCAGTACTTC
few,TRBV7-9,TRBJ2-7,TRBD1,CASSGHPGQGEGGQYF,TGTGCCAGCAGCGGCCACCCCGGACAGGGGGAGGGTGGGCAGTACTTC
-,TRBV6-5,TRBJ2-1,TRBD1,CASSWAGTGGLNEQFF,TGTGCCAGCAGTTGGGCCGGGACAGGGGGCCTCAATGAGCAGTTCTTC
-,TRBV5-4,TRBJ1-1,-,CAIRTAPPMNTEAFF,TGTGCCATTCGGACAGCACCTCCCATGAACACTGAAGCTTTCTTT
-,TRBV10-2,TRBJ2-5,-,CASSETGGDSETQYF,TGCGCCAGCAGTGAGACGGGGGGCGATTCAGAGACCCAGTACTTC
-,TRBV3-1/TRBV3-2,TRBJ1-4,-,CASSQDRGRANEKLFF,TGTGCCAGCAGCCAAGATAGAGGCAGGGCTAATGAAAAACTGTTTTTT
-,TRBV12-5,TRBJ1-5,TRBD1,CASGTYRGTGNQPQHF,TGTGCTAGTGGTACCTACAGGGGGACGGGCAATCAGCCCCAGCATTTT
once,TRBV30,TRBJ1-1,-,CAWSGAGKAFF,TGTGCCTGGAGTGGGGCGGGTAAAGCTTTCTTT
-,TRBV2,TRBJ1-5,-,CASRLGRGIGNQPQHF,TGTGCCAGCAGATTAGGCAGGGGTATAGGCAATCAGCCCCAGCATTTT
-,TRBV6-4,TRBJ2-3,TRBD2,CASNAGLARFAQYF,TGTGCCAGCAATGCGGGACTAGCGAGGTTCGCGCAGTATTTT
few,TRBV25-1,TRBJ1-1,-,CASSEFKGGANTEAFF,TGTGCCAGCAGTGAATTCAAGGGGGGGGCGAACACTGAAGCTTTCTTT
-,TRBV11-2,TRBJ2-5,-,CASAITQGGETQYF,TGTGCCAGTGCTATAACGCAGGGTGGAGAGACCCAGTACTTC
-,TRBV4-3,TRBJ2-5,TRBD2,CASSQQWVAGGQETQYF,TGCGCCAGCAGCCAACAGTGGGTAGCGGGGGGGCAAGAGACCCAGTACTTC
once,TRBV18,TRBJ1-4,-,CASSTGPGEEKLFF,TGTGCCAGTTCGACAGGCCCAGGGGAGGAAAAACTGTTTTTT
-,TRBV19,TRBJ1-4,TRBD1,CASSIHLYGTGTNEKLFF,TGTGCCAGTAGTATCCACCTCTACGGGACAGGGACTAATGAAAAACTGTTTTTT
-,TRBV6-5,TRBJ2-7,-,CASSYSAGGEREQYF,TGTGCCAGCAGTTACTCGGCTGGGGGCGAGAGGGAGCAGTACTTC
-,TRBV4-3,TRBJ1-4,-,CASSQGIAGQHFATNEKLFF,TGCGCCAGCAGCCAAGGAATCGCCGGACAGCACTTTGCAACTAATGAAAAACTGTTTTTT
-,TRBV6-5,TRBJ1-1,TRBD1,CASNTDRDTEAFF,TGTGCCAGCAATACGGACAGGGACACTGAAGCTTTCTTT
-,TRBV11-1,TRBJ2-3,TRBD2,CASSFGTSPPSDTQYF,TGTGCCAGCAGCTTCGGGACTAGCCCTCCTTCAGATACGCAGTATTTT
-,TRBV18,TRBJ2-1,TRBD2,CASSLTSGVSPYNEQFF,TGTGCCAGCTCTCTGACTAGCGGGGTCTCCCCTTACAATGAGCAGTTCTTC
-,TRBV19,TRBJ2-5,TRBD2,CASSLGGSRYQETQYF,TGTGCCAGTAGCCTGGGGGGGAGTAGGTACCAAGAGACCCAGTACTTC
few,TRBV4-1,TRBJ2-7,TRBD1,CASSRDRINYEQYF,TGCGCCAGCAGCCGGGACAGGATTAACTACGAGCAGTACTTC
-,TRBV9,TRBJ1-3,-,CASRSEVMDSGNTIYF,TGTGCCAGCAGGAGCGAAGTCATGGACTCTGGAAACACCATATATTTT
few,TRBV5-4,TRBJ2-7,-,CASSAVGTYEQYF,TGTGCCAGCAGTGCGGTCGGTACCTACGAGCAGTACTTC
-,TRBV5-6,TRBJ2-7,-,CASSLASASYEQYF,TGTGCCAGCAGCTTGGCTAGCGCCTCCTACGAGCAGTACTTC
-,TRBV19,TRBJ1-2,TRBD1,CASSKGRQGDSYGYTF,TGTGCCAGTAGTAAAGGGCGTCAGGGGGACAGCTATGGCTACACCTTC
-,TRBV30,TRBJ1-2,-,CAWSSGGNTFGYTF,TGTGCCTGGAGCTCGGGGGGGAACACATTCGGCTACACCTTC
-,TRBV7-2,TRBJ2-5,-,CASSLGRVGGREFQETQYF,TGTGCCAGCAGCTTAGGAAGGGTCGGTGGTAGGGAGTTTCAAGAGACCCAGTACTTC
-,TRBV3-1/TRBV3-2,TRBJ2-5,TRBD2,CASSQGLAGVETQYF,TGTGCCAGCAGCCAAGGGTTAGCGGGGGTAGAGACCCAGTACTTC
-,TRBV12-3/TRBV12-4,TRBJ2-5,-,CASSPGGFGTQYF,TGTGCCAGCAGCCCAGGGGGGTTCGGGACCCAGTACTTC
-,TRBV6-4,TRBJ2-5,TRBD2,CASSDSPGASGQETQYF,TGTGCCAGCAGTGACTCGCCTGGGGCTAGCGGGCAAGAGACCCAGTACTTC
-,TRBV19,TRBJ1-2,-,CASSINAGDLYGYTF,TGTGCCAGTAGTATTAATGCGGGGGACCTATATGGCTACACCTTC
-,TRBV6-5,TRBJ2-1,TRBD1,CASSLQGTINEQFF,TGTGCCAGCAGTCTACAGGGGACAATCAATGAGCAGTTCTTC
-,TRBV11-2,TRBJ2-3,TRBD2,CASSLGLAGITDTQYF,TGTGCCAGCAGTTTAGGACTAGCGGGGATCACAGATACGCAGTATTTT
-,TRBV15,TRBJ1-3,TRBD1,CATSSRDSYLSGNTIYF,TGTGCCACCAGCAGCCGGGACAGCTATCTCTCTGGAAACACCATATATTTT
-,TRBV29-1,TRBJ1-1,-,CSVSERTGTEAFF,TGCAGCGTCTCCGAACGGACTGGCACTGAAGCTTTCTTT
-,TRBV6-5,TRBJ1-6,TRBD1,CASSYRQGSYNSPLHF,TGTGCCAGCAGTTATCGACAGGGTTCCTATAATTCACCCCTCCACTTT